These 7 T cell receptor beta chains were all obtained from the same sample, sequenced in a study of cytomegalovirus exposure and HLA in healthy donors (dated by TCRdb to about 2017). Library creation used the immunoSEQ multiplex PCR assay. For the multiplex PCR, a mixture combining 60 forward primers for TCR Vbeta segments and 13 reverse primers for TCR Jbeta segments was used. In its TCRdb copy, this immuneACCESS table keeps in-frame sequences only and misses some clones. Where compared with another copy, unresolved V genes explain less than half of these, and the others have no known cause. Within this sample are about 140,000 clones, with approximately 80% of them counted one time only. The ten largest account for around 2.5% of the sample. Sequenced: PBMCs. The receptor source for this set is a man aged 50 or older in good health and CMV-seronegative.

V is TRBV28 and J is TRBJ1-5, with 8 bases that match TRBD1. Trimming at V came to 5 bases and at J to 5 bases, leaving 11 bases not matched to a gene. Per the germline V gene, CDR1 is MDHEN and CDR2 is SYDVKM. The CDR3 has 16 amino acids. The CDR3 spells CASSRRQGQDDQPQHF. In nucleotides, the CDR3 is TGTGCCAGCAGTCGACGCCAGGGACAGGACGATCAGCCCCAGCATTTT.

The V gene is TRBV14, the J gene TRBJ1-1; D is uncertain. Germline loops: CDR1 SGHDN, CDR2 FVKESK. The germline V and J ends were trimmed by 1 base and 7 bases, with 10 bases remaining between them. This CDR3 region has 13 residues. The CDR3 DNA reads TGTGCCAGCAGCCAAGTCGACACCTTTGAAGCTTTCTTT. Its translation is CASSQVDTFEAFF.

The CDR3 loop reads CASSPLGAYQPQHF. DNA of the CDR3: TGTGCCAGCAGCCCCCTTGGGGCCTATCAGCCCCAGCATTTT. The rearrangement joins TRBV7-8 to TRBJ1-5; D perhaps matches TRBD1 (5 bases). The CDR3 has 14 residues. V was trimmed by 5 bases and J by 5 bases, leaving 13 bases between them. Germline CDR1 and CDR2: SGHVS and FQNEAQ.

V usage is TRBV6-1 and J usage is TRBJ1-3, with a tentative D call TRBD1 (6 bases). The ends were cut back, 4 bases at V and 0 bases at J, with 16 bases in the middle. CDR1 is MNHNS and CDR2 is SASEGT in the germline V gene. This CDR3 is 17 amino acids long. Written as DNA, the CDR3 is TGTGCCAGCAGTGCAGGACAGATCGAAAGCTCTGGAAACACCATATATTTT. Translating it yields CASSAGQIESSGNTIYF.

This clone came up once. The J gene is TRBJ2-4, the V gene TRBV13; maybe TRBD2 (7 bases). The CDR3 sequence is 18 residues long. Trimming took 1 base from V and 1 from J, leaving 17 bases between them. Germline assignment: CDR1 PRHDT and CDR2 FYEKMQ (reference sequence). CDR3 coding DNA: TGTGCCAGCAGCTTAGCAGGATCGGGGGGCGCTGCCAAAAACATTCAGTACTTC. Its translation is CASSLAGSGGAAKNIQYF.

The chain recombines TRBV5-5 with TRBJ2-3, with D maybe TRBD2 (6 bases). Germline-derived CDR1 and CDR2 are SGHKS and YYEKEE (reference sequence). Trimming took off 4 bases at V and 4 bases at J, with 25 bases between the two ends. This CDR3 comprises 18 residues. The CDR3 coding sequence is TGTGCCAGCAGCCGGGAGACAAGTATTTCTCAACGATCAGATACGCAGTATTTT. Amino acids: CASSRETSISQRSDTQYF.

The table lists this clone with a few counts. The chain is built from TRBV13 and TRBJ1-2, with D unclear. This CDR3 region has 13 residues. Trimming cost V 5 bases and J 7 bases, with 14 bases left between them. Germline CDR1 reads PRHDT; CDR2 reads FYEKMQ (reference sequence). The CDR3: CASSQRVVGGYTF. In DNA, the CDR3 is TGTGCCAGCAGCCAGAGGGTGGTAGGTGGCTACACCTTC. Drawing the rest from reference TRBV13 and TRBJ1-2, the complete variable domain is AAGVIQSPRHLIKEKRETATLKCYPIPRHDTVYWYQQGPGQDPQFLISFYEKMQSDKGSIPDRFSAQQFSDYHSELNMSSLELGDSALYFCASSQRVVGGYTFGSGTRLTVV.